This TCR beta chain comes out of a study of a mutant IDH1 vaccine in newly diagnosed glioma. Time point here: baseline, week 1 (first vaccination visit). The sample's treatment: pre-vaccination baseline after standard-of-care therapy. V was shortened by 8 bases and J by 4 bases, with 20 bases between the two germline ends. CDR1 and CDR2 from the germline V gene are LNHDA and SQIVND (reference sequence). The CDR3 runs to 15 residues. Sequencing was performed with immunoSEQ multiplex PCR; in TCRdb, only in-frame clones are kept and a portion is missing. The profile shows tens of thousands of clones, around nine tenths of them singletons.

This rearrangement joins TRBV19 to TRBJ1-2; D unclear. This sequence was found in a man between 18 and 35 years old with glioma. The specimen was PBMCs, collected from a glioma patient treated with radiotherapy, temozolomide or both. The DNA for the CDR3 is TGTGCCAGTCACAAAAATGATCGGGATGTCTATGGCTACACCTTC. It yields the protein CASHKNDRDVYGYTF.